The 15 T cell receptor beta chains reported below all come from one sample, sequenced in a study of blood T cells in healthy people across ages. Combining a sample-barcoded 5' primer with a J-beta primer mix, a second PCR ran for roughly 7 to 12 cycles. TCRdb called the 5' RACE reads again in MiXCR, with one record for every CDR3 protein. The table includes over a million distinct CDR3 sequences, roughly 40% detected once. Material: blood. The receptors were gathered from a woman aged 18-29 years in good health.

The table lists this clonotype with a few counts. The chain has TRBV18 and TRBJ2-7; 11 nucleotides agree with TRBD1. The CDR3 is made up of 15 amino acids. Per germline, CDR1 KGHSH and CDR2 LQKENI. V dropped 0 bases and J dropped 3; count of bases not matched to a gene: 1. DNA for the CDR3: TGTGCCAGCTCACCACCGGGACAGGGGGTCTACGAGCAGTACTTC. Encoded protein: CASSPPGQGVYEQYF.

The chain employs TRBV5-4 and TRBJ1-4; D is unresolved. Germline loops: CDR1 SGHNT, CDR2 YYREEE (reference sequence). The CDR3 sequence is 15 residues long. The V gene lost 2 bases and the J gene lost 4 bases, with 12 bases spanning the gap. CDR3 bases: TGTGCCAGCAGCTTTAAGCTCGGACGTAATGAAAAACTGTTTTTT. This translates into CASSFKLGRNEKLFF.

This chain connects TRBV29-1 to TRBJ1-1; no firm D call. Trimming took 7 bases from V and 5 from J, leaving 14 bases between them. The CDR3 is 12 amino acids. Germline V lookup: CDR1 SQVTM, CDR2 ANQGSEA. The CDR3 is CSEKRTATEAFF. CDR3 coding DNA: TGCAGCGAGAAACGAACAGCGACTGAAGCTTTCTTT.

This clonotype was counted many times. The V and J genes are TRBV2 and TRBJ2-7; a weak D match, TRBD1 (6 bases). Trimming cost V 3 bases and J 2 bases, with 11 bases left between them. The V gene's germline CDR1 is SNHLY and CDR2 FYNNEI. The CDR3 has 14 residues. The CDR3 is CASSEAGAAYEQYF. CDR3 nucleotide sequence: TGTGCCAGCAGTGAGGCAGGGGCCGCCTACGAGCAGTACTTC.

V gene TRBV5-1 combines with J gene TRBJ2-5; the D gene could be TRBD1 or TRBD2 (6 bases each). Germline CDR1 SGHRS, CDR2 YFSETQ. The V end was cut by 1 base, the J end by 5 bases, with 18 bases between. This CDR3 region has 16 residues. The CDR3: CASSLTRLDDRETQYF. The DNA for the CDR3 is TGCGCCAGCAGCTTGACGAGACTAGACGACAGGGAGACCCAGTACTTC. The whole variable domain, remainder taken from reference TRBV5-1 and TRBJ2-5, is KAGVTQTPRYLIKTRGQQVTLSCSPISGHRSVSWYQQTPGQGLQFLFEYFSETQRNKGNFPGRFSGRQFSNSRSEMNVSTLELGDSALYLCASSLTRLDDRETQYFGPGTRLLVL.

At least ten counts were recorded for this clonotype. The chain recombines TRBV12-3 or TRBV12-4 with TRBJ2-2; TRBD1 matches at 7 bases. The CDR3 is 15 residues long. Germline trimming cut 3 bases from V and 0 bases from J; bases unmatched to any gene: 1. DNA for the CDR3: TGTGCCAGCAGTTTCCAGGGGGCGAACACCGGGGAGCTGTTTTTT. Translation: CASSFQGANTGELFF.

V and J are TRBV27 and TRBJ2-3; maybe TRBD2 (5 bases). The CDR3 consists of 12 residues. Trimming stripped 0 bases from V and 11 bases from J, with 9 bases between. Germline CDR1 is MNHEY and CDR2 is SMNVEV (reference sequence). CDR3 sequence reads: CASSLSLGRQYF. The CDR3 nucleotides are TGTGCCAGCAGTTTATCCCTGGGGAGGCAGTATTTT.

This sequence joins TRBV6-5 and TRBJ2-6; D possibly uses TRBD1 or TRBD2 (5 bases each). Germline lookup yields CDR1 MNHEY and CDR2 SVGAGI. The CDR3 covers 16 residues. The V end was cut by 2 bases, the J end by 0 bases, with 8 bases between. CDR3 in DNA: TGTGCCAGCAGTTACGGGGACCCCTCTGGGGCCAACGTCCTGACTTTC. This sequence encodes CASSYGDPSGANVLTF.

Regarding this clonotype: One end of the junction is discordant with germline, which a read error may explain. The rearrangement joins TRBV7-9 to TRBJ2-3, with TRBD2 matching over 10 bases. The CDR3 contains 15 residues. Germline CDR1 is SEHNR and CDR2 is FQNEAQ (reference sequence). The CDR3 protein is CANSTGTSGTDTQYF. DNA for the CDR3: TGTGCCAACAGCACAGGGACTAGCGGCACAGATACGCAGTATTTT.

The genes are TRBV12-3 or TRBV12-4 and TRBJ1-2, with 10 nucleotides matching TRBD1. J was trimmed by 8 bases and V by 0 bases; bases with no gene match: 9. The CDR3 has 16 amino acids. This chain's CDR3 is CASSLAPGQGFSGYTF. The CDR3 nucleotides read TGTGCCAGCAGTTTAGCGCCGGGACAGGGGTTCTCGGGCTACACCTTC.

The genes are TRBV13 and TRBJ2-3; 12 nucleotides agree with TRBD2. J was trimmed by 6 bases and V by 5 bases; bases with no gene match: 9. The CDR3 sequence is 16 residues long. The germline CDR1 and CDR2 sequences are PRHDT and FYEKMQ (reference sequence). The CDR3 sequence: CASSPQTSGSRDTQYF. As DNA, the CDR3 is TGTGCCAGCAGCCCCCAGACTAGCGGGAGCCGGGATACGCAGTATTTT.

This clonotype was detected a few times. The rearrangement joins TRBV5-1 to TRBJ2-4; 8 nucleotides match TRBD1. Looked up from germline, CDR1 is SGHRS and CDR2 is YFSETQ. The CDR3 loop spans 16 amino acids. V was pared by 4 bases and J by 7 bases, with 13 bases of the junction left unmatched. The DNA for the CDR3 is TGCGCCAGCAGCGCCCGGACAGGGAAGTCGGAGAACATTCAGTACTTC. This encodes CASSARTGKSENIQYF.

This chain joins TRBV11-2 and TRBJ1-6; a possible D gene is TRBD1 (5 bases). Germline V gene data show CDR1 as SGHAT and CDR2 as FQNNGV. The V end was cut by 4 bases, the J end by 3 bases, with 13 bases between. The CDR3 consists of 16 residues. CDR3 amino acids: CASSSGAGLYNSPLHF. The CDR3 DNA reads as TGTGCCAGCAGCTCCGGAGCAGGGCTCTATAATTCACCCCTCCACTTT.

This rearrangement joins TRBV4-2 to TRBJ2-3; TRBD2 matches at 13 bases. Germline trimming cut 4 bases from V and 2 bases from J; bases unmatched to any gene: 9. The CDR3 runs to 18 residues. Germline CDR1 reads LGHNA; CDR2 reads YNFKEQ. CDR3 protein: CASSRPVTSGGDTDTQYF. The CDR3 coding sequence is TGTGCCAGCAGCCGTCCTGTAACTAGCGGGGGGGACACAGATACGCAGTATTTT.

CDR3 DNA: TGTGCCATCAGGGGGATTAGTAATTCACCCCTCCACTTT. Residues: CAIRGISNSPLHF. The gene calls are TRBV10-3 and TRBJ1-6; D gene unclear. The length of the CDR3 is 13 residues. Trimming took 6 bases from V and 6 from J, leaving 9 bases between them. Per the germline V gene, CDR1 is ENHRY and CDR2 is SYGVKD.